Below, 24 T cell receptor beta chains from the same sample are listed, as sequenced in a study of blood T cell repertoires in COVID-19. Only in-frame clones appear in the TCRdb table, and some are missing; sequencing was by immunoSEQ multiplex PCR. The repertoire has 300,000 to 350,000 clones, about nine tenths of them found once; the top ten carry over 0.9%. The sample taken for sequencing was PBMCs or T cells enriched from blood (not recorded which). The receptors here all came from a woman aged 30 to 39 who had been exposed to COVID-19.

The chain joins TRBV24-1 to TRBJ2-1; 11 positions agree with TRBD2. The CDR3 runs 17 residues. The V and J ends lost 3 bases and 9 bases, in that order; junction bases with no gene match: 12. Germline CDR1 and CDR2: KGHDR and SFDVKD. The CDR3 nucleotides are TGTGCCACCAGTGATACTTTGGGGACTAGCGGTCGGGGTGAGCAGTTCTTC. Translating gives CATSDTLGTSGRGEQFF.

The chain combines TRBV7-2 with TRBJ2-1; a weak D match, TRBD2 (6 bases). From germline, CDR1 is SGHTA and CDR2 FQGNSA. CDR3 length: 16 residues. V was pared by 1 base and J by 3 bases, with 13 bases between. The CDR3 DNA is TGTGCCAGCAGCTTAGGACTAGTGGTGAGCTACAATGAGCAGTTCTTC. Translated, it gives CASSLGLVVSYNEQFF.

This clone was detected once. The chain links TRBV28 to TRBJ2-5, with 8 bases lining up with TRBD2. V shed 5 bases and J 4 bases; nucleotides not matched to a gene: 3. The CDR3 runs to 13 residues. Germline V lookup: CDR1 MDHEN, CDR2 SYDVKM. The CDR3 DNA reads TGTGCCAGCAGTACGGGAGGGTTAGAGACCCAGTACTTC. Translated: CASSTGGLETQYF.

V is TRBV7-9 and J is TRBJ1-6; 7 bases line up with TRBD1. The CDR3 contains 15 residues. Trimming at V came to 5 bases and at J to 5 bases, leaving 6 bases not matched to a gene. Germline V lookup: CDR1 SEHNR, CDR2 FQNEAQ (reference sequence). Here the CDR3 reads CASSPPDRNNSPLHF. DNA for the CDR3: TGTGCCAGCAGCCCTCCGGACAGGAATAATTCACCCCTCCACTTT.

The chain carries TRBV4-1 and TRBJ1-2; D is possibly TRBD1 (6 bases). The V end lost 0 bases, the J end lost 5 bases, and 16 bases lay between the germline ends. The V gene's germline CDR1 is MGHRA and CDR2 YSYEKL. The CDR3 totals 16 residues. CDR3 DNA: TGCGCCAGCAGCCAAGATCGAGACAGGTCTCGATATGGCTACACCTTC. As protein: CASSQDRDRSRYGYTF.

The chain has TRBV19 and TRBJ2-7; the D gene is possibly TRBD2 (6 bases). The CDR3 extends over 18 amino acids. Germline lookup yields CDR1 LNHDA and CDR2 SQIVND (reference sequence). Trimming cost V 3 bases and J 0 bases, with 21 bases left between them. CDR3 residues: CASSIVGGALLGSYEQYF. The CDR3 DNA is TGTGCCAGTAGTATCGTGGGAGGTGCTCTTTTAGGCTCCTACGAGCAGTACTTC.

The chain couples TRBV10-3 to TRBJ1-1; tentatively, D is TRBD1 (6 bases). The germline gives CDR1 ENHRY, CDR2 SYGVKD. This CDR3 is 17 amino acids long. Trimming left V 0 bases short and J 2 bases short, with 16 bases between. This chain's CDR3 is CAISESMGRGINTEAFF. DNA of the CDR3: TGTGCCATCAGTGAGTCTATGGGGAGGGGGATAAACACTGAAGCTTTCTTT.

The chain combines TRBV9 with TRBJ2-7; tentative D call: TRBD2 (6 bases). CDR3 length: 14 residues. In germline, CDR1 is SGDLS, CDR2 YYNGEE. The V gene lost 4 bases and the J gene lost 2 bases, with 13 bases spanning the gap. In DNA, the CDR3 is TGTGCCAGCAGCCCGCGGGAACAGGCCTACGAGCAGTACTTC. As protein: CASSPREQAYEQYF.

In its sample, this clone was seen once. CDR3 coding DNA: TGTGCCACTTCGCTAGCGGGAGGAATAAATGAGCAGTTCTTC. Translated: CATSLAGGINEQFF. The J gene is TRBJ2-1, the V gene TRBV28; 11 bases fit TRBD2. The CDR3 spans 14 residues. Germline CDR1 reads MDHEN; CDR2 reads SYDVKM. Trimming cost V 10 bases and J 7 bases; bases outside gene matches: 9.

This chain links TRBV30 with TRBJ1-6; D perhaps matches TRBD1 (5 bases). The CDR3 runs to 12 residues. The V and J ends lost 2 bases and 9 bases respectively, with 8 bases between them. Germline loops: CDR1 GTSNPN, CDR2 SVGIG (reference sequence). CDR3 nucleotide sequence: TGTGCCTGGAGTTTCAGGGCTTCACCCCTCCACTTT. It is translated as CAWSFRASPLHF.

DNA for the CDR3: TGTGCCAGCAGCTTATTTATCCCGGACGGGCTAGCTGGGGATACGCAGTATTTT. Encoded protein: CASSLFIPDGLAGDTQYF. The chain recombines TRBV7-8 with TRBJ2-3, with D possibly TRBD2 on 5 matching bases. The V gene lost 2 bases and the J gene lost 6 bases, with 24 bases spanning the gap. Germline CDR1 is SGHVS and CDR2 is FQNEAQ. The CDR3 consists of 18 residues. The variable domain in full, with the rest retrieved from reference TRBV7-8 and TRBJ2-3, is GAGVSQSPRYKVAKRGQDVALRCDPISGHVSLFWYQQALGQGPEFLTYFQNEAQLDKSGLPSDRFFAERPEGSVSTLKIQRTQQEDSAVYLCASSLFIPDGLAGDTQYFGPGTRLTVL.

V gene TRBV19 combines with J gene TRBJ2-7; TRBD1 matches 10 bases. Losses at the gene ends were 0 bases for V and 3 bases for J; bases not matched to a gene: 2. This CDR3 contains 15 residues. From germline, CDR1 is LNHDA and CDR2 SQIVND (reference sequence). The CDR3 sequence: CASSIDRDRGYEQYF. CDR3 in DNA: TGTGCCAGTAGTATAGATCGGGACAGGGGCTACGAGCAGTACTTC. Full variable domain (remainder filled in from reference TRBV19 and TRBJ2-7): DGGITQSPKYLFRKEGQNVTLSCEQNLNHDAMYWYRQDPGQGLRLIYYSQIVNDFQKGDIAEGYSVSREKKESFPLTVTSAQKNPTAFYLCASSIDRDRGYEQYFGPGTRLTVT.

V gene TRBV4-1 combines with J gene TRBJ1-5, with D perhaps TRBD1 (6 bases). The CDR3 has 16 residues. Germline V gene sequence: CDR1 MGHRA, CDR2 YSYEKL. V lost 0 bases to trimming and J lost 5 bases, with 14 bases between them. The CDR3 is CASSQDFRGGDQPQHF. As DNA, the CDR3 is TGCGCCAGCAGCCAAGATTTTCGGGGGGGCGATCAGCCCCAGCATTTT.

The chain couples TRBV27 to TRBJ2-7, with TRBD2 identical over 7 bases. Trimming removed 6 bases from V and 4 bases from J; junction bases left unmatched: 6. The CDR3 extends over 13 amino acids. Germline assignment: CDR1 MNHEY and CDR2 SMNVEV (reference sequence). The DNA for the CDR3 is TGTGCCAGCAGGGGGGAGGGCCGGTACGAGCAGTACTTC. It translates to CASRGEGRYEQYF.

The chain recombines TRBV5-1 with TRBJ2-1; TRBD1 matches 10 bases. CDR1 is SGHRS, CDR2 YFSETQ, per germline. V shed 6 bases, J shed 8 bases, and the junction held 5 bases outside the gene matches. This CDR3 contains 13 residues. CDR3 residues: CASKTGTGDEQFF. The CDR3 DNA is TGCGCCAGCAAAACCGGGACAGGGGATGAGCAGTTCTTC.

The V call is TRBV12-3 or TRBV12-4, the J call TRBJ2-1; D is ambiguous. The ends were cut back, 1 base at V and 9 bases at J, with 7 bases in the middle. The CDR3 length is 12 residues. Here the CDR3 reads CASSLGGSEQFF. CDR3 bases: TGTGCCAGCAGTTTAGGCGGCAGTGAGCAGTTCTTC.

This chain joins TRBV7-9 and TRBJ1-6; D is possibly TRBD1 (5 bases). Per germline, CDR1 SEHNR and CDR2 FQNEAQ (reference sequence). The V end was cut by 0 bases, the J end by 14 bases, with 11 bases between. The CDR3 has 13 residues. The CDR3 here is CASSLAGGEALHF. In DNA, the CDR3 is TGTGCCAGCAGCTTAGCCGGGGGTGAGGCCCTCCACTTT.

The CDR3 DNA reads as TGTGCCAGCAGCGTAGGGAGGACTAGCAGAAACACAGATACGCAGTATTTT. Translated: CASSVGRTSRNTDTQYF. The genes are TRBV9 and TRBJ2-3; 8 nucleotides line up with TRBD2. Germline values: CDR1 SGDLS, CDR2 YYNGEE. This CDR3 comprises 17 residues. Trimming took 0 bases from V and 2 from J; bases not matched to a gene: 8.

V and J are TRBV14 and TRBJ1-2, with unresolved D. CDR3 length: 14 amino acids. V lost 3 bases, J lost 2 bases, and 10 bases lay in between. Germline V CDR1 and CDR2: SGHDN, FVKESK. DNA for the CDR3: TGTGCCAGCAGCCAGGAGAATATCAACTATGGCTACACCTTC. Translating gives CASSQENINYGYTF. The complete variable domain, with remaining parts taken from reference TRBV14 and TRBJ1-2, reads EAGVTQFPSHSVIEKGQTVTLRCDPISGHDNLYWYRRVMGKEIKFLLHFVKESKQDESGMPNNRFLAERTGGTYSTLKVQPAELEDSGVYFCASSQENINYGYTFGSGTRLTVV.

The CDR3 DNA follows: TGTGCCAGCAGCTTTCCCCACCCAGGGAAACTGTTTTTT. It codes for CASSFPHPGKLFF. The chain recombines TRBV7-2 with TRBJ1-4, with D possibly matching TRBD1 (5 bases). V was shortened by 3 bases and J by 11 bases, with 13 bases between the two germline ends. Germline V gene lookup returns CDR1 SGHTA and CDR2 FQGNSA. The CDR3 is 13 residues long.

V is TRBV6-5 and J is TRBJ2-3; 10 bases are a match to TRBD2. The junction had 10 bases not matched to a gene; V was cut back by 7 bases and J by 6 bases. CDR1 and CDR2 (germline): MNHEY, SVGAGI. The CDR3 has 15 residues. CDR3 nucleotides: TGTGCCAGCAAACCCGTAGCGGGAGGCAAGGATACGCAGTATTTT. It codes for CASKPVAGGKDTQYF.

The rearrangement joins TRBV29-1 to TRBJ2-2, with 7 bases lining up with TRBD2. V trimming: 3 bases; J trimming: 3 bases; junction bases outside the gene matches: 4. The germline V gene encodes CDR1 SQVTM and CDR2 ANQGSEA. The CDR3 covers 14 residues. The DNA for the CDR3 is TGCAGCGTTGATGCGGGGGTCGACACCGGGGAGCTGTTTTTT. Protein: CSVDAGVDTGELFF.

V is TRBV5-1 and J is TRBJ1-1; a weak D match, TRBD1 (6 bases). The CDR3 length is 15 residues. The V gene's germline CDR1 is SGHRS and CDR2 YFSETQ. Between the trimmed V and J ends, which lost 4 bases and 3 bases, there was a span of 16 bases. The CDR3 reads CASSTSTGYDTEAFF. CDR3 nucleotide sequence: TGCGCCAGCAGCACATCAACAGGGTATGACACTGAAGCTTTCTTT. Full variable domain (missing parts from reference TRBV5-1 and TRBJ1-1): KAGVTQTPRYLIKTRGQQVTLSCSPISGHRSVSWYQQTPGQGLQFLFEYFSETQRNKGNFPGRFSGRQFSNSRSEMNVSTLELGDSALYLCASSTSTGYDTEAFFGQGTRLTVV.

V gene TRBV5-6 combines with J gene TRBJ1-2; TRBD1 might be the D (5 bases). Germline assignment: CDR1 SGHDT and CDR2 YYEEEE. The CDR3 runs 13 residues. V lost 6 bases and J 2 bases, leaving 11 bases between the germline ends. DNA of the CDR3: TGTGCCAGCAAATGGGGCCAGAACTATGGCTACACCTTC. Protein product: CASKWGQNYGYTF.